The T cell receptor beta chain under discussion was sequenced for a study of T cells expressing NK-cell markers. Turning to the study itself: HCMV seropositivity marked seven of the eight sequenced donors; one was seronegative.

TCRdb processed the 5' RACE reads again and assigns one entry to each CDR3 protein, with no DNA. Here the sample table reports over 350,000 distinct CDR3 sequences. The TCR originated in a woman between 50 and 59 years old in good health. The sequenced sample consisted of blood T cells: a sorted CD56 or NKG2C T cell subset, CD4+ or CD8+ T cells, or bulk PBMC T cells (not recorded which).

CDR3 region: CSARRGGGNEKLFF. The chain has TRBV20-1 and TRBJ1-4; TCRdb returns TRBD1, unconfirmable since there is no DNA. CDR1 is DFQATT, CDR2 SNEGSKA, per germline (reference sequence). The CDR3 contains 14 residues.